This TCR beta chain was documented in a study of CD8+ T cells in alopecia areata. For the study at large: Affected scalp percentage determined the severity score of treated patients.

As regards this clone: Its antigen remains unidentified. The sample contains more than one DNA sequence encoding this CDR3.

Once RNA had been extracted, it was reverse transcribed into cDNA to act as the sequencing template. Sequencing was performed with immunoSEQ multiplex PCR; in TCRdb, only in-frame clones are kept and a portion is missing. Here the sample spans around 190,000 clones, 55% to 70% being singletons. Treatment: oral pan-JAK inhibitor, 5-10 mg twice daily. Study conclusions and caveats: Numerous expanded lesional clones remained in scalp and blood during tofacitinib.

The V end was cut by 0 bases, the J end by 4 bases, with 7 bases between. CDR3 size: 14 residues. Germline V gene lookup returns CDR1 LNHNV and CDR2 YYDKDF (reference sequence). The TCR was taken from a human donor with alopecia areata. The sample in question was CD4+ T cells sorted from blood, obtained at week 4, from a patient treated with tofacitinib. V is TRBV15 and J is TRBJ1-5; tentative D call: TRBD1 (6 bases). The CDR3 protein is CATSRDQGNQPQHF. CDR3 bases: TGTGCCACCAGCAGAGATCAGGGGAATCAGCCCCAGCATTTT.